This T cell receptor beta chain came from a study of Graves' ophthalmopathy and Graves' hyperthyroidism. Study context: Stable hyperthyroidism referred to disease that showed no ophthalmopathy within 18 months of follow-up. Study-wide findings and caveats: Most thyroid-expanded clonotypes exceeding 0.001 frequency were also found in blood.

Researchers took RNA transcripts and amplified TCR beta CDR3 regions from them. After a first-round RT-PCR with HTBI primers, a second-round multiplex PCR was run. TCRdb independently ran MiXCR on the multiplex PCR reads; one entry per CDR3 protein. This table holds around 1,000,000 distinct CDR3 sequences, roughly 35% found once. On this clonotype: Its antigen is as yet unknown.

CDR1 and CDR2 (germline): SNHLY, FYNNEI. V was clipped by 4 bases and J by 10 bases, with 16 bases between them. The CDR3 covers 13 residues. This receptor was taken from an adult man with Graves' hyperthyroidism. The sequencing sample was made of peripheral blood or thyroid tissue (not recorded which). The V and J genes are TRBV2 and TRBJ1-2; perhaps TRBD1 as D (5 bases). The CDR3 bases are TGTGCCAGCAGTGGACAGTCAGTGGCTTCCTACACCTTC. It is translated as CASSGQSVASYTF.